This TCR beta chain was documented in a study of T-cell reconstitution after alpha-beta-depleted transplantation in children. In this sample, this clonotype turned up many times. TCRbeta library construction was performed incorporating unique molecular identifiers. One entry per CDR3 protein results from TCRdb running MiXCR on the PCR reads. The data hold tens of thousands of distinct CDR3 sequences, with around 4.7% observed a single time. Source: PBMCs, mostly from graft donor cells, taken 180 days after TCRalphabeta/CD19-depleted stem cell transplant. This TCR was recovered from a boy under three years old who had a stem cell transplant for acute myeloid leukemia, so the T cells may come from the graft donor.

The CDR3 sequence: CASSSGTTNTGELFF. DNA for the CDR3: TGTGCCAGCAGTTCCGGGACAACGAACACCGGGGAGCTGTTTTTT. The V call is TRBV7-9, the J call TRBJ2-2; TRBD1 is a possible D gene (6 bases). CDR1 is SEHNR and CDR2 is FQNEAQ in the germline V gene (reference sequence). The CDR3 has 15 amino acids. V lost 6 bases and J lost 0, with 11 bases in between.